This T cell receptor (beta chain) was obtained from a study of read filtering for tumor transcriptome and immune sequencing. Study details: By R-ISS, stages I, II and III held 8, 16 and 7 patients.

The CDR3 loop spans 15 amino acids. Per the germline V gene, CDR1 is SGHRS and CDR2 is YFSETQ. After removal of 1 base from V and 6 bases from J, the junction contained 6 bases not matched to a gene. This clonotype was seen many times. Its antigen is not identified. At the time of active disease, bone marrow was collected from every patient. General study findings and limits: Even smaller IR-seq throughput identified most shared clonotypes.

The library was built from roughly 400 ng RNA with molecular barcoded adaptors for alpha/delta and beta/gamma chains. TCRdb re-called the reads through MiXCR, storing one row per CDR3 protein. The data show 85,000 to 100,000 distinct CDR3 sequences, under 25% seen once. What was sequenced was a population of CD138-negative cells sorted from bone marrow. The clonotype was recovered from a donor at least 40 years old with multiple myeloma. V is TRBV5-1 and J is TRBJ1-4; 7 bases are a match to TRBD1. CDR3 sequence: CASSLMTGRDEKLFF. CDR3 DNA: TGCGCCAGCAGCTTGATGACAGGGAGGGATGAAAAACTGTTTTTT.